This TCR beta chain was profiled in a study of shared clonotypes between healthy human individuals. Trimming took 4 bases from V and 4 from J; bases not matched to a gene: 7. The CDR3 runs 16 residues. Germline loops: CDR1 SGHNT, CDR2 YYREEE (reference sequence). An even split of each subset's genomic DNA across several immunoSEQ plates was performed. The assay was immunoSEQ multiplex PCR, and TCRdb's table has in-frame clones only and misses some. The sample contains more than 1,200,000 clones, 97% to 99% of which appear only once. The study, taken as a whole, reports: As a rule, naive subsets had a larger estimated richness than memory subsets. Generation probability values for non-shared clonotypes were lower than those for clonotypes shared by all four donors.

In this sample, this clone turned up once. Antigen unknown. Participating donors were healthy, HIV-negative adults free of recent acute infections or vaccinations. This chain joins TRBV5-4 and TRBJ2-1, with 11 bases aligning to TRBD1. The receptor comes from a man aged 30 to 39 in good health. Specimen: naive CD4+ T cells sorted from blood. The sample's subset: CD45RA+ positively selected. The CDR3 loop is CASSAGQGAFYNEQFF. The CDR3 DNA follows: TGTGCCAGCAGCGCCGGACAGGGGGCTTTTTACAATGAGCAGTTCTTC.